These 17 T cell receptor beta chains were all obtained from the same sample, sequenced in a study of control samples from healthy donors and cancer patients. Using immunoSEQ multiplex PCR, the repertoire was profiled, and TCRdb retains in-frame clones only, with some absent. This repertoire shows roughly 180,000 clones, more than 85% found once; its top ten account for 2%. The specimen sequenced was blood. The receptor source for this set is a woman aged 35 to 49 in good health.

The chain couples TRBV2 to TRBJ2-7, with 10 bases fitting TRBD2. Losses at the gene ends were 7 bases for V and 4 bases for J; bases not matched to a gene: 7. The CDR3 has 14 amino acids. CDR1 and CDR2 (germline): SNHLY, FYNNEI. This CDR3 reads CASTLAGVTYEQYF. CDR3 DNA: TGTGCCAGCACCCTAGCGGGGGTGACATACGAGCAGTACTTC.

As for this clone: The sample holds other DNA sequences that translate to the same CDR3. This chain links TRBV2 with TRBJ2-5; a possible D gene is TRBD1 (6 bases). The CDR3 spans 13 residues. V was pared by 4 bases and J by 2 bases, with 8 bases between. The germline gives CDR1 SNHLY, CDR2 FYNNEI. For the CDR3, the DNA is TGTGCCAGCAGTGGGACAGTGCAAGAGACCCAGTACTTC. Amino acids: CASSGTVQETQYF.

V is TRBV7-3 and J is TRBJ1-2; TRBD1 matches at 8 bases. The length of the CDR3 is 16 residues. Trimming took 3 bases from V and 8 from J; bases not matched to a gene: 14. The germline V gene encodes CDR1 SGHTA and CDR2 FQGTGA. CDR3 in DNA: TGTGCCAGCAGCTTTACAAACCCGACAGGGGAAGTGGGCTACACCTTC. Its protein product is CASSFTNPTGEVGYTF.

The rearrangement uses TRBV7-9 and TRBJ2-1, with 9 bases matching TRBD2. With 5 bases clipped from V and 7 bases from J, the junction kept 15 bases outside the gene matches. The germline gives CDR1 SEHNR, CDR2 FQNEAQ (reference sequence). The CDR3 runs to 17 residues. CDR3 protein: CASSPNLLTSGKNEQFF. For the CDR3, the DNA is TGTGCCAGCAGCCCCAACCTTCTGACTAGCGGTAAAAATGAGCAGTTCTTC.

The rearrangement links TRBV5-4 to TRBJ1-1; the D gene is possibly TRBD1 (6 bases). V dropped 0 bases and J dropped 1 base, with 13 bases sitting between them. Germline CDR1 is SGHNT and CDR2 is YYREEE (reference sequence). This CDR3 is built from 16 residues. CDR3 amino acids: CASSLDLGHTNTEAFF. The CDR3 DNA sequence: TGTGCCAGCAGCTTGGATTTGGGACACACGAACACTGAAGCTTTCTTT.

The V and J genes are TRBV27 and TRBJ2-5; the match to TRBD1 covers 7 bases. Losses at the gene ends were 4 bases for V and 5 bases for J; bases not matched to a gene: 10. This CDR3 contains 15 residues. CDR1 and CDR2 from the germline V gene are MNHEY and SMNVEV (reference sequence). The CDR3 nucleotides are TGTGCCAGCAGTTCATCCGGACAGGCCTGGGAGACCCAGTACTTC. Amino acid sequence: CASSSSGQAWETQYF.

The chain carries TRBV28 and TRBJ2-3, with D hard to call. Germline V gene lookup returns CDR1 MDHEN and CDR2 SYDVKM. Trimming took 5 bases from V and 7 from J, leaving 16 bases between them. The CDR3 spans 14 residues. The chain's CDR3 is CASSLPGALHTQYF. The CDR3 bases are TGTGCCAGCAGTCTGCCTGGAGCGCTGCATACGCAGTATTTT.

The chain uses TRBV6-6 and TRBJ2-2; D is perhaps TRBD1 (5 bases). V gave up 2 bases and J gave up 4 bases, with 5 bases separating them. This CDR3 region has 13 residues. The germline gives CDR1 MNHNY, CDR2 SVGAGI (reference sequence). CDR3 in amino acids: CASSYTGTGELFF. DNA of the CDR3: TGTGCCAGCAGTTACACAGGCACCGGGGAGCTGTTTTTT.

The gene calls are TRBV7-2 and TRBJ2-1; D remains unclear. Germline V CDR1 and CDR2: SGHTA, FQGNSA. V lost 3 bases and J 2 bases, leaving 5 bases between the germline ends. This CDR3 has 13 amino acids. CDR3 loop: CASSFGAYNEQFF. The CDR3, as DNA: TGTGCCAGCAGCTTTGGGGCCTACAATGAGCAGTTCTTC.

This clone was detected only once. V gene TRBV10-3 combines with J gene TRBJ2-5, with 11 nucleotides matching TRBD1. CDR1 is ENHRY and CDR2 is SYGVKD in the germline V gene. The length of the CDR3 is 13 residues. Trimming took 10 bases from V and 5 from J; bases not matched to a gene: 6. CDR3 bases: TGTGCCACTAACCGGGACAGGGGGGAGACCCAGTACTTC. It specifies CATNRDRGETQYF.

The chain combines TRBV7-9 with TRBJ2-1; D not resolved. The CDR3 spans 13 residues. Between the trimmed V and J ends, which lost 4 bases and 5 bases, there was a span of 9 bases. Germline CDR1 reads SEHNR; CDR2 reads FQNEAQ (reference sequence). CDR3 in DNA: TGTGCCAGCAGCTCCCGACTGAACAATGAGCAGTTCTTC. Translation gives CASSSRLNNEQFF.

V usage is TRBV5-8 and J usage is TRBJ2-3; D unclear. This CDR3 has 11 residues. Germline V gives CDR1 SGHTS, CDR2 YDEGEE. V lost 5 bases and J lost 10, with 11 bases in between. The CDR3 DNA follows: TGTGCCAGCAGTATCAAATTAGCGCAGTATTTT. The encoded protein is CASSIKLAQYF.

The chain recombines TRBV20-1 with TRBJ2-5; D possibly corresponds to TRBD2 (6 bases). The CDR3 has 17 amino acids. V shed 3 bases and J shed 0 bases, with 20 bases lying between them. Germline CDR1 and CDR2: DFQATT and SNEGSKA (reference sequence). The CDR3 nucleotides are TGCAGTGCTAGTAGTCTAGCGATCCTATCATACCAAGAGACCCAGTACTTC. This sequence encodes CSASSLAILSYQETQYF.

The gene calls are TRBV5-1 and TRBJ1-1, with D uncertain. The CDR3 spans 16 residues. The germline gives CDR1 SGHRS, CDR2 YFSETQ. The ends were cut back, 0 bases at V and 3 bases at J, with 15 bases in the middle. In DNA form, the CDR3 reads TGCGCCAGCAGCTTGGTTGTAGGGCTCGACTACACTGAAGCTTTCTTT. This codes for CASSLVVGLDYTEAFF.

This chain connects TRBV19 to TRBJ1-5, with D unclear. V lost 9 bases to trimming and J lost 2 bases, with 11 bases between them. Germline lookup yields CDR1 LNHDA and CDR2 SQIVND (reference sequence). This CDR3 has 13 amino acids. CDR3 sequence reads: CASGFGGNQPQHF. CDR3 nucleotide sequence: TGTGCCAGCGGGTTCGGCGGCAATCAGCCCCAGCATTTT.

J is TRBJ2-7 and V is TRBV6-5, with D possibly being TRBD1 (5 bases). Trimming stripped 0 bases from V and 0 bases from J, with 12 bases between. Germline V lookup: CDR1 MNHEY, CDR2 SVGAGI. The CDR3 length is 16 residues. CDR3 in DNA: TGTGCCAGCAGTTACTCGACAGCACGGCCCTCCTACGAGCAGTACTTC. Translated, it gives CASSYSTARPSYEQYF.

V and J are TRBV7-9 and TRBJ2-5; perhaps TRBD1 as D (6 bases). CDR3 length: 15 residues. CDR1 is SEHNR, CDR2 FQNEAQ, per germline (reference sequence). V lost 7 bases and J lost 2, with 17 bases in between. The CDR3 coding sequence is TGTGCCAGCACCTTGGGTGACAGGTTACAAGAGACCCAGTACTTC. Translation gives CASTLGDRLQETQYF. The complete variable domain, with remaining parts taken from reference TRBV7-9 and TRBJ2-5, reads DTGVSQNPRHKITKRGQNVTFRCDPISEHNRLYWYRQTLGQGPEFLTYFQNEAQLEKSRLLSDRFSAERPKGSFSTLEIQRTEQGDSAMYLCASTLGDRLQETQYFGPGTRLLVL.